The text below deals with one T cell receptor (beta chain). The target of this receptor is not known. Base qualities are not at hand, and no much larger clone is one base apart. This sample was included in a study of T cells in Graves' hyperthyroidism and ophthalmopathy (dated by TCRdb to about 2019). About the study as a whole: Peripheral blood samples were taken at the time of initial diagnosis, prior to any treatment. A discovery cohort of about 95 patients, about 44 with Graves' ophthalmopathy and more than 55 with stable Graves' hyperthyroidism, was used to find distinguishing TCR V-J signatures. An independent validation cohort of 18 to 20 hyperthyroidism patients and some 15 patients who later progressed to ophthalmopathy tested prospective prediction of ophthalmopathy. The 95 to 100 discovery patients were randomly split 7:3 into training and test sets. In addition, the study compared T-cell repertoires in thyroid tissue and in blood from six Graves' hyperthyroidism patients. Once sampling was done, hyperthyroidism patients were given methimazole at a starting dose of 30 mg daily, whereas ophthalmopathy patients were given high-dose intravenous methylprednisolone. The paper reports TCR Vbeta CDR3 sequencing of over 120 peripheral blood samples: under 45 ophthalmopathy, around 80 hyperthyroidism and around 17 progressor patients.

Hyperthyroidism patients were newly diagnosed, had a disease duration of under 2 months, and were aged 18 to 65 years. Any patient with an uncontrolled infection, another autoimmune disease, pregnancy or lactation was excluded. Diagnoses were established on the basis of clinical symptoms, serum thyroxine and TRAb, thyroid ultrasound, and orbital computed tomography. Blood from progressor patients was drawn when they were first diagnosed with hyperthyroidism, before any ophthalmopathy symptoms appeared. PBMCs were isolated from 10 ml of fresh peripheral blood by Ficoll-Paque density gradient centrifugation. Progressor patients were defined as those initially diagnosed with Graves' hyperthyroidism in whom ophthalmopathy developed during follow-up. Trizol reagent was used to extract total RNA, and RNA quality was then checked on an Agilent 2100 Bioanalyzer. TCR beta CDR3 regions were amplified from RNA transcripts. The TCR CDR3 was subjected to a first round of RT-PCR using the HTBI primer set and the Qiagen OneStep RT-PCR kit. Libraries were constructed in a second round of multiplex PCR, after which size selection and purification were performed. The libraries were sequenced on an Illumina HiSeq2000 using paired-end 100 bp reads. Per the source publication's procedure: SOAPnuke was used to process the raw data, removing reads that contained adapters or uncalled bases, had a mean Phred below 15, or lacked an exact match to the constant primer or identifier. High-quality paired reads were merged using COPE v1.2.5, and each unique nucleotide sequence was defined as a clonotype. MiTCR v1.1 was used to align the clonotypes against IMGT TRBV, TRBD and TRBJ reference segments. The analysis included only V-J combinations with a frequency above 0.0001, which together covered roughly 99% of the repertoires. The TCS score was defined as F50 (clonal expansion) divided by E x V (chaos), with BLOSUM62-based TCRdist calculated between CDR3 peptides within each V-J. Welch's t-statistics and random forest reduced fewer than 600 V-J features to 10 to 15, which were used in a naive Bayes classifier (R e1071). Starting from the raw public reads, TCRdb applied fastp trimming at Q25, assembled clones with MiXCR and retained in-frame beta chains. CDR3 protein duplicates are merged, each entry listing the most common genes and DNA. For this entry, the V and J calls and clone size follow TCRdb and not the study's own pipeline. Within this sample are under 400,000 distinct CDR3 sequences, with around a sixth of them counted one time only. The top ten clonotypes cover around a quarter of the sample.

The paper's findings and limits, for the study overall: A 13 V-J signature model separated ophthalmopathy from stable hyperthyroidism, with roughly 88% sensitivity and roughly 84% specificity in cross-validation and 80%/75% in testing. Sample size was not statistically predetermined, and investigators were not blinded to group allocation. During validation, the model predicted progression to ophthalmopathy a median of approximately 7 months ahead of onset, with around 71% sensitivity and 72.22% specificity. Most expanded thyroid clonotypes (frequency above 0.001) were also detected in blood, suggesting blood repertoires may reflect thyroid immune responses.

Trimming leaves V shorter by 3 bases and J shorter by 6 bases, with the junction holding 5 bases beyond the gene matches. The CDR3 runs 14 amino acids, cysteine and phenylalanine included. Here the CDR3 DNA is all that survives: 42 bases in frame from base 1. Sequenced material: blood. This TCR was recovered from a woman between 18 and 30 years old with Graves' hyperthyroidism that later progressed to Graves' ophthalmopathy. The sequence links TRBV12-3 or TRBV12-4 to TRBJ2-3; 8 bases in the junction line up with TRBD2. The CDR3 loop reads CASSLSGSGDTQYF. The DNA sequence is TGTGCCAGCAGTTTGAGCGGGAGCGGTGATACGCAGTATTTT.